This entry lists 5 T cell receptor beta chains sequenced from one sample in a study of OX40 agonist ivuxolimab in advanced cancers. Profiling relied on immunoSEQ multiplex PCR, and the TCRdb table lists in-frame clones only, not all of them. The table has some 96,000 clones, around 93% seen once; the top ten hold approximately 0.54%. This specimen was CD4+ or CD8+ T cells sorted from blood, taken in a trial of the OX40 agonist ivuxolimab. The receptors were gathered from an adult with an advanced solid tumor such as melanoma, head and neck, liver or kidney cancer.

This sequence joins TRBV15 and TRBJ2-7; 12 bases align to TRBD1. Germline CDR1 reads LNHNV; CDR2 reads YYDKDF (reference sequence). With 5 bases clipped from V and 6 bases from J, the junction kept 11 bases outside the gene matches. This CDR3 is 16 amino acids long. CDR3 bases: TGTGCCACCAGCCCCCCCCCGGGACAGGGGGCTGGCGAGCAGTACTTC. Its protein is CATSPPPGQGAGEQYF. The full variable domain, its missing parts supplied by reference TRBV15 and TRBJ2-7, is DAMVIQNPRYQVTQFGKPVTLSCSQTLNHNVMYWYQQKSSQAPKLLFHYYDKDFNNEADTPDNFQSRRPNTSFCFLDIRSPGLGDTAMYLCATSPPPGQGAGEQYFGPGTRLTVT.

The V and J genes are TRBV7-9 and TRBJ2-1; 10 bases line up with TRBD2. The CDR3 contains 16 residues. Losses at the gene ends were 5 bases for V and 8 bases for J; bases not matched to a gene: 12. CDR1 and CDR2 from the germline V gene are SEHNR and FQNEAQ (reference sequence). This CDR3 is CASSPPQASGRYEQFF. In DNA form, the CDR3 reads TGTGCCAGCAGCCCACCTCAGGCTAGCGGGAGATATGAGCAGTTCTTC.

The rearrangement links TRBV9 to TRBJ2-7, with TRBD2 identical over 7 bases. The CDR3 runs to 16 residues. CDR1 and CDR2 (germline): SGDLS, YYNGEE. V shed 4 bases and J 2 bases; nucleotides not matched to a gene: 12. The CDR3 sequence: CASSPTGRSPPYEQYF. The CDR3 region has the DNA TGTGCCAGCAGCCCCACCGGGAGGTCCCCCCCCTACGAGCAGTACTTC.

The gene calls are TRBV7-6 and TRBJ2-7; a weak D match, TRBD1 (5 bases). CDR1 is SGHVS and CDR2 is FNYEAQ in the germline V gene. V gave up 1 base and J gave up 3 bases, with 7 bases separating them. This CDR3 comprises 13 residues. The CDR3 loop reads CASSLDRNYEQYF. CDR3 DNA sequence: TGTGCCAGCAGCTTAGACAGGAACTACGAGCAGTACTTC.

V usage is TRBV28 and J usage is TRBJ2-1; 8 nucleotides match TRBD2. Trimming at V came to 6 bases and at J to 8 bases, leaving 9 bases not matched to a gene. Germline loops: CDR1 MDHEN, CDR2 SYDVKM. The CDR3 runs 14 residues. CDR3: CASSPRSGSDEQFF. The CDR3 bases are TGTGCCAGCAGCCCCAGAAGCGGGAGCGATGAGCAGTTCTTC. Full variable domain (missing parts from reference TRBV28 and TRBJ2-1): DVKVTQSSRYLVKRTGEKVFLECVQDMDHENMFWYRQDPGLGLRLIYFSYDVKMKEKGDIPEGYSVSREKKERFSLILESASTNQTSMYLCASSPRSGSDEQFFGPGTRLTVL.